One and the same sample provided the 31 T cell receptor beta chains below, sequenced in a study of blood T cells in healthy people across ages. With a J-beta primer mix and a sample-barcoded 5' primer, a second PCR ran about 7 to 12 cycles. TCRdb recomputed calls from the 5' RACE reads with MiXCR, one row per CDR3 protein. The sample lists around 2 million distinct CDR3 sequences; roughly two fifths were seen once. Sequenced input: blood. Receptors originate from a human donor in good health.

Only a few counts were recorded for this clonotype. The chain links TRBV12-3 or TRBV12-4 to TRBJ1-6; TRBD1 is a possible D gene (5 bases). V lost 1 base to trimming and J lost 11 bases, with 9 bases between them. This CDR3 contains 13 residues. CDR3 sequence reads: CASSLDGRAPLHF. In DNA, the CDR3 is TGTGCCAGCAGTTTAGATGGCAGGGCACCCCTCCACTTT.

This clonotype was recorded a few times. The genes are TRBV19 and TRBJ2-7, with TRBD1 identical over 11 bases. This CDR3 comprises 15 residues. Germline CDR1 LNHDA, CDR2 SQIVND (reference sequence). V was clipped by 5 bases and J by 3 bases; unmatched bases: 6. The CDR3 DNA follows: TGTGCCAGTAGTCTCCGGGACAGGGGGAACTACGAGCAGTACTTC. This gives the protein CASSLRDRGNYEQYF.

In its sample, this clonotype was seen a few times. The chain's CDR3 is CASSLSGPQHF. The DNA for the CDR3 is TGTGCCAGCAGTTTATCGGGGCCACAGCATTTT. V gene TRBV6-2 or TRBV6-3 combines with J gene TRBJ1-5; possibly TRBD1 for D (5 bases). Trimming left V 4 bases short and J 13 bases short, with 11 bases between. The germline V gene encodes CDR1 MNHEY and CDR2 SVGEGT. This CDR3 is 11 amino acids long.

This clonotype turned up a few times. CDR3 in amino acids: CASSLGTAGTRFF. In nucleotides, the CDR3 is TGTGCCAGCAGCCTCGGGACCGCAGGGACCCGGTTCTTC. This chain uses TRBV7-2 with TRBJ2-1, with D possibly called TRBD1 or TRBD2 (5 bases each). The germline V gene has CDR1 SGHTA and CDR2 FQGNSA. V was clipped by 5 bases and J by 15 bases, with 20 bases between them. The CDR3 has 13 residues.

The rearrangement joins TRBV4-1 to TRBJ2-3; 11 bases fit TRBD2. The germline CDR1 and CDR2 sequences are MGHRA and YSYEKL. This CDR3 is built from 19 residues. With 1 base clipped from V and 0 bases from J, the junction kept 9 bases outside the gene matches. The CDR3 here is CASSQGRLAGTPSTDTQYF. CDR3 coding DNA: TGCGCCAGCAGCCAAGGTCGACTAGCGGGGACCCCTAGCACAGATACGCAGTATTTT.

This clonotype has a count of ten or more. The gene calls are TRBV4-3 and TRBJ1-2; D call uncertain. The CDR3 contains 14 residues. V lost 3 bases, J lost 4 bases, and 12 bases lay in between. Germline assignment: CDR1 LGHNA and CDR2 YSLEER. The CDR3 DNA follows: TGCGCCAGCAGCCAGGAGTACAACTCCTATGGCTACACCTTC. It yields the protein CASSQEYNSYGYTF.

The V gene is TRBV6-2 or TRBV6-3, the J gene TRBJ2-7; 10 positions agree with TRBD1. Germline values: CDR1 MNHEY, CDR2 SVGEGT. The CDR3 sequence is 15 residues long. V lost 6 bases to trimming and J lost 3 bases; unmatched junction nucleotides: 8. CDR3 region: CASRLLGTGDYEQYF. CDR3 in DNA: TGTGCCAGCAGACTCCTCGGGACAGGGGACTACGAGCAGTACTTC.

J is TRBJ1-2 and V is TRBV5-1; D is perhaps TRBD1 (5 bases). The V end was cut by 0 bases, the J end by 8 bases, with 14 bases between. Germline lookup yields CDR1 SGHRS and CDR2 YFSETQ. The length of the CDR3 is 14 residues. CDR3 residues: CASSLGSPGSGYTF. DNA for the CDR3: TGCGCCAGCAGCTTGGGTTCGCCAGGGTCAGGCTACACCTTC.

This clonotype was observed a few times. CDR3 sequence: CASSLRHGELVTDTQYF. The CDR3 nucleotides are TGTGCCAGCAGCTTACGTCACGGGGAACTAGTCACAGATACGCAGTATTTT. This chain connects TRBV7-2 to TRBJ2-3; maybe TRBD2 (5 bases). The CDR3 loop spans 17 amino acids. Germline V gives CDR1 SGHTA, CDR2 FQGNSA. V lost 2 bases, J lost 2 bases, and 17 bases lay in between.

This clonotype turned up a few times. The DNA of the CDR3 is TGTGCCAGCAGTTACTCGACCCTGAGACTAGGCTATGGCTACACCTTC. Its translation is CASSYSTLRLGYGYTF. This rearrangement joins TRBV6-5 to TRBJ1-2; D is unclear. V was shortened by 0 bases and J by 4 bases, with 15 bases between the two germline ends. There are 16 residues in the CDR3. CDR1 MNHEY and CDR2 SVGAGI come from the germline V gene.

This chain joins TRBV20-1 and TRBJ2-3, with TRBD2 as a possible D gene (5 bases). The CDR3 runs to 17 residues. CDR1 and CDR2 from the germline V gene are DFQATT and SNEGSKA (reference sequence). The V and J ends lost 1 base and 1 base respectively, with 18 bases between them. The CDR3 loop reads CSARGELGFWGTDTQYF. CDR3 nucleotide sequence: TGCAGTGCTAGAGGGGAGCTGGGCTTCTGGGGCACAGATACGCAGTATTTT.

The V and J genes are TRBV28 and TRBJ1-6; D not resolved. The V gene's germline CDR1 is MDHEN and CDR2 SYDVKM. V lost 7 bases to trimming and J lost 10 bases, with 17 bases between them. The CDR3 contains 14 residues. CDR3 sequence: CASTLDMEGSPLHF. Here the CDR3 DNA reads TGTGCCAGCACCCTCGACATGGAAGGATCACCCCTCCACTTT. The variable domain in full, with the rest retrieved from reference TRBV28 and TRBJ1-6, is DVKVTQSSRYLVKRTGEKVFLECVQDMDHENMFWYRQDPGLGLRLIYFSYDVKMKEKGDIPEGYSVSREKKERFSLILESASTNQTSMYLCASTLDMEGSPLHFGNGTRLTVT.

The chain joins TRBV7-2 to TRBJ2-5, with D hard to call. Trimming took off 1 base at V and 2 bases at J, with 14 bases between the two ends. The CDR3 length is 16 residues. From germline, CDR1 is SGHTA and CDR2 FQGNSA. The CDR3 loop is CASSLVFSWRQETQYF. The CDR3 DNA reads TGTGCCAGCAGCTTAGTATTTAGCTGGAGACAAGAGACCCAGTACTTC.

The chain couples TRBV7-2 to TRBJ2-1; a weak D match, TRBD2 (5 bases). The V gene lost 7 bases and the J gene lost 7 bases, with 14 bases spanning the gap. CDR1 is SGHTA and CDR2 is FQGNSA in the germline V gene. This CDR3 spans 13 amino acids. This CDR3 is CASTLGRVNEQFF. CDR3 DNA: TGTGCCAGCACCCTAGGGCGGGTTAATGAGCAGTTCTTC. Looking up the rest from reference TRBV7-2 and TRBJ2-1 gives the full variable domain: GAGVSQSPSNKVTEKGKDVELRCDPISGHTALYWYRQSLGQGLEFLIYFQGNSAPDKSGLPSDRFSAERTGGSVSTLTIQRTQQEDSAVYLCASTLGRVNEQFFGPGTRLTVL.

This clonotype occurred many times. This chain connects TRBV6-1 to TRBJ2-5, with D tentatively TRBD1 or TRBD2 (6 bases each). Germline V CDR1 and CDR2: MNHNS, SASEGT. V lost 3 bases to trimming and J lost 4 bases, with 9 bases between them. The length of the CDR3 is 13 residues. CDR3 loop: CASSDRGGETQYF. The CDR3 coding sequence is TGTGCCAGCAGTGACAGGGGAGGAGAGACCCAGTACTTC.

This clonotype was found a few times. The chain recombines TRBV24-1 with TRBJ2-3, with no clear D. Trimming stripped 5 bases from V and 0 bases from J, with 11 bases between. Germline V gives CDR1 KGHDR, CDR2 SFDVKD. The CDR3 consists of 15 residues. CDR3 DNA: TGTGCCACCAGTGGTTTTTTTTCAAGCACAGATACGCAGTATTTT. The encoded protein is CATSGFFSSTDTQYF.

This chain joins TRBV3-1 and TRBJ2-7; D uncertain. The length of the CDR3 is 15 residues. Germline assignment: CDR1 LGHDT and CDR2 YNNKEL (reference sequence). Trimming cost V 0 bases and J 0 bases, with 9 bases left between them. This chain's CDR3 is CASSQEVSLSYEQYF. CDR3 nucleotides: TGTGCCAGCAGCCAAGAGGTCAGTCTCTCCTACGAGCAGTACTTC.

In nucleotides, the CDR3 is TGCGCCAGCGCCGAGGAGACCGCACCACCTCCATACGAGCAGTACTTC. This gives the protein CASAEETAPPPYEQYF. This chain connects TRBV4-1 to TRBJ2-7; D remains ambiguous. Deletions cut 8 bases from V and 4 bases from J, with 24 bases between. The CDR3 is made up of 16 amino acids. Germline CDR1 is MGHRA and CDR2 is YSYEKL.

J is TRBJ2-1 and V is TRBV15; TRBD2 agrees at 10 bases. This CDR3 is built from 15 residues. Germline trimming cut 3 bases from V and 6 bases from J; bases unmatched to any gene: 5. Germline CDR1 reads LNHNV; CDR2 reads YYDKDF (reference sequence). CDR3 coding DNA: TGTGCCACCAGCAGCGAGCGGGGGGGCCTCAATGAGCAGTTCTTC. Translation gives CATSSERGGLNEQFF.

This clonotype came up a few times. This CDR3 reads CASRPGRGREQFF. The CDR3 DNA follows: TGTGCCAGCAGACCAGGGAGGGGGCGAGAGCAGTTCTTC. The chain employs TRBV5-6 and TRBJ2-1; D is possibly TRBD1 or TRBD2 (7 bases each). The V gene lost 5 bases and the J gene lost 10 bases, with 16 bases spanning the gap. The V gene's germline CDR1 is SGHDT and CDR2 YYEEEE. The CDR3 covers 13 residues.

This clonotype has a handful of counts. The chain is built from TRBV28 and TRBJ1-2; 11 positions agree with TRBD1. V shed 2 bases and J 5 bases; nucleotides not matched to a gene: 10. Germline V gene sequence: CDR1 MDHEN, CDR2 SYDVKM. The CDR3 is 17 residues long. The CDR3 is CASSLGGQGAALYGYTF. In DNA form, the CDR3 reads TGTGCCAGCAGTTTAGGAGGACAGGGGGCGGCTTTATATGGCTACACCTTC.

The chain joins TRBV2 to TRBJ1-4; D gene unclear. CDR1 is SNHLY and CDR2 is FYNNEI in the germline V gene. Trimming took 4 bases from V and 2 from J, leaving 8 bases between them. This CDR3 contains 14 residues. For the CDR3, the DNA is TGTGCCAGCAGTGCGCAGTGGACTAATGAAAAACTGTTTTTT. This translates into CASSAQWTNEKLFF.

This clonotype has ten or more counts. The chain has TRBV5-1 and TRBJ1-2; 8 bases agree with TRBD1. V gave up 4 bases and J gave up 6 bases; unmatched junction bases: 11. Germline CDR1 SGHRS, CDR2 YFSETQ. This CDR3 has 15 amino acids. In nucleotides, the CDR3 is TGCGCCAGCAGCCCCACAGGGGGTAGGACGAATGGCTACACCTTC. It translates to CASSPTGGRTNGYTF.

A few counts support this clonotype. This rearrangement joins TRBV18 to TRBJ2-1; weak D call: TRBD1 (6 bases). The V end was cut by 3 bases, the J end by 5 bases, with 8 bases between. Germline V lookup: CDR1 KGHSH, CDR2 LQKENI. This CDR3 has 13 residues. The CDR3 region is CASSPDSHNEQFF. Written as DNA, the CDR3 is TGTGCCAGCTCACCGGACAGTCACAATGAGCAGTTCTTC.

In this sample, this clonotype turned up many times. An end of the junction does not agree with germline; a read error may underlie this. The chain has TRBV5-1 and TRBJ2-5; D is unresolved. The CDR3 runs 13 residues. Germline CDR1 reads SGHRS; CDR2 reads YFSETQ. The CDR3 DNA is TGTGCCAGCAGTTTAGTCCCGGGTGAGACCCAGTACTTC. This encodes CASSLVPGETQYF.

The CDR3 sequence: CASSYFPGREHSYNEQFF. The DNA for the CDR3 is TGTGCCAGCAGTTACTTCCCAGGGAGGGAGCACTCCTACAATGAGCAGTTCTTC. The rearrangement links TRBV6-2 or TRBV6-3 to TRBJ2-1; 7 bases are shared with TRBD2. V lost 1 base and J lost 0; bases outside the gene matches: 9. Germline V CDR1 and CDR2: MNHEY, SVGEGT. The CDR3 has 18 residues.

This sequence joins TRBV7-9 and TRBJ2-7; D might be TRBD1 (5 bases). CDR3 size: 14 residues. With 4 bases removed from V and 2 bases from J, the gap between germline ends came to 12 bases. In germline, CDR1 is SEHNR, CDR2 FQNEAQ (reference sequence). CDR3 sequence reads: CASSWAGITYEQYF. CDR3 DNA sequence: TGTGCCAGCAGCTGGGCAGGGATAACCTACGAGCAGTACTTC.

The chain couples TRBV12-3 or TRBV12-4 to TRBJ2-7; TRBD1 aligns across 9 bases. CDR3 length: 14 amino acids. V shed 3 bases, J shed 5 bases, and the junction held 5 bases outside the gene matches. The CDR3 DNA is TGTGCCAGCAGTTTTGGGACAGGGTTCGACGAGCAGTACTTC. Translation: CASSFGTGFDEQYF.

This clonotype was seen only a few times. This sequence joins TRBV5-1 and TRBJ1-1; 9 positions match TRBD1. CDR1 and CDR2 (germline): SGHRS, YFSETQ. The CDR3 consists of 15 residues. V was pared by 4 bases and J by 2 bases, with 6 bases of the junction left unmatched. The DNA for the CDR3 is TGCGCCAGCAGCGGCGGACAGGGGCGTAACACTGAAGCTTTCTTT. This sequence encodes CASSGGQGRNTEAFF.

The J gene is TRBJ2-1, the V gene TRBV12-3 or TRBV12-4; D is possibly TRBD1 (6 bases). The CDR3 runs 15 residues. V was trimmed by 7 bases and J by 1 base, leaving 14 bases between them. The CDR3, as DNA: TGTGCCAGCACTCCTACAGGGAAATCCTACAATGAGCAGTTCTTC. It specifies CASTPTGKSYNEQFF.

This clonotype was counted many times. The chain combines TRBV28 with TRBJ1-5; possible D gene TRBD1, 5 bases. V lost 6 bases and J 1 base, leaving 13 bases between the germline ends. The CDR3 is 15 amino acids. Germline V gene lookup returns CDR1 MDHEN and CDR2 SYDVKM. CDR3 nucleotides: TGTGCCAGCAGCCAGGACACGGACAGCAATCAGCCCCAGCATTTT. Its translation: CASSQDTDSNQPQHF.